This T cell receptor (beta chain) is from a study of T cell changes during pregnancy in multiple sclerosis. The CDR3 extends over 12 amino acids. Germline V lookup: CDR1 LNHDA, CDR2 SQIVND (reference sequence). Trimming took 6 bases from V and 5 from J, leaving 11 bases between them. Measured with immunoSEQ multiplex PCR; TCRdb has only the in-frame clones, and not every one. The sample carries 45,000 to 70,000 clones, about 90% recorded once. This receptor was identified in a female donor with multiple sclerosis, enrolled in a pregnancy study. The genes are TRBV19 and TRBJ2-7; D perhaps matches TRBD1 (6 bases). The sequencing used CD4+ T cells from peripheral blood mononuclear cells, collected after pregnancy. The CDR3 DNA is TGTGCCAGTAGGGGGACATCGGACGAGCAGTACTTC. Protein: CASRGTSDEQYF.